This TCR beta chain was documented in a study of PD-1 blockade in classical Hodgkin lymphoma. Findings and limits, study-wide: According to reports, newly diagnosed patients had lower baseline TCR diversity than healthy donors, and relapsed/refractory patients had lower baseline TCR diversity still.

Produced via immunoSEQ multiplex PCR; TCRdb's table is partial and in-frame only. The sample has tens of thousands of clones; 88% are singletons. Per germline, CDR1 PRHDT and CDR2 FYEKMQ (reference sequence). The CDR3 contains 14 residues. About this clone itself: The antigen remains unidentified. Mismatch with germline at one junction end may stem from a read error.

Following autologous stem cell transplantation, relapse occurred in every patient, and exposure to brentuximab vedotin varied. The chain combines TRBV13 with TRBJ1-2; D is undetermined. The source was peripheral blood mononuclear cells (PBMCs), collected at baseline. The source of this sequence is a human donor with classical Hodgkin lymphoma. This CDR3 reads CASSLGRRSYGYTF. As DNA, the CDR3 is TGTGCCAGCAGCCTAGGTAGGCGGAGCTATGGCTACACCTTC.